Listed here is a single T cell receptor (beta chain). Participant ages covered roughly 18 to 89 years across around 22 US areas. The CDR3 extends over 11 amino acids. Deletions cut 5 bases from V and 11 bases from J, with 12 bases between. Germline loops: CDR1 MNHEY, CDR2 SVGEGT. The data stem from a study of blood T cell repertoires in COVID-19. Per the original methods: Estimated nucleated cell counts came from reference gene primer amplification. TCRdb keeps only in-frame clones here, not all; method: immunoSEQ multiplex PCR. For V, J and clone size, that table is used; D and trimming come from the DNA. The sample includes approximately 240,000 clones, 75% to 90% seen only once; the top ten take about 6%.

This clonotype was obtained from a woman in her 30s with acute COVID-19. This rearrangement joins TRBV6-2 or TRBV6-3 to TRBJ1-1, with D tentatively TRBD1 (6 bases). The sample comprised PBMCs or T cells enriched from blood (not recorded which). CDR3 coding DNA: TGTGCCAGCAGTAGGGACACCTACGCTTTCTTT. This translates into CASSRDTYAFF.